This passage covers 14 T cell receptor beta chains from one sample sequenced in a study of OX40 agonist ivuxolimab in advanced cancers. Sequencing was performed with immunoSEQ multiplex PCR; in TCRdb, only in-frame clones are kept and a portion is missing. The sample carries fewer than 85,000 clones, roughly 90% recorded once. The sequencing here drew on CD4+ or CD8+ T cells sorted from blood, taken in a trial of the OX40 agonist ivuxolimab. All receptors derive from an adult with an advanced solid tumor such as melanoma, head and neck, liver or kidney cancer.

The V gene is TRBV19, the J gene TRBJ1-2; D uncertain. Germline V gene sequence: CDR1 LNHDA, CDR2 SQIVND (reference sequence). V shed 8 bases and J shed 0 bases, with 10 bases lying between them. The CDR3 covers 13 residues. As DNA, the CDR3 is TGTGCCAGTTCCAGGCGGTCTAACTATGGCTACACCTTC. Translated: CASSRRSNYGYTF.

The table lists this clone with a count of one. The rearrangement joins TRBV11-3 to TRBJ2-5; D not resolved. Germline assignment: CDR1 SGHNT and CDR2 YENEEA. Trimming took 5 bases from V and 5 from J, leaving 12 bases between them. This CDR3 is 13 amino acids long. CDR3 nucleotides: TGTGCCAGCAGCAATACTCTGGGGGAGACCCAGTACTTC. Amino acids: CASSNTLGETQYF.

The chain employs TRBV12-5 and TRBJ2-3, with D possibly being TRBD1 (5 bases). There are 15 residues in the CDR3. Deletions cut 5 bases from V and 0 bases from J, with 12 bases between. CDR1 LGHNT and CDR2 FRNRAP come from the germline V gene. DNA for the CDR3: TGTGCTAGTGGTGACAGACGATCTAGCACAGATACGCAGTATTTT. This gives the protein CASGDRRSSTDTQYF.

On this clone: Relative to the germline gene, one junction end is altered; a read error may explain this. The chain couples TRBV7-2 to TRBJ2-5, with 7 bases that match TRBD2. Germline CDR1 and CDR2: SGHTA and FQGNSA. The CDR3 has 14 residues. The CDR3 loop reads CASSPGGDQVTQYF. CDR3 bases: TGTGCCAGCAGCCCGGGGGGAGATCAAGTGACCCAGTACTTC.

The J gene is TRBJ1-5, the V gene TRBV6-5; the D gene is possibly TRBD1 (6 bases). V was shortened by 5 bases and J by 5 bases, with 10 bases between the two germline ends. The CDR3 contains 13 residues. Germline V gene data show CDR1 as MNHEY and CDR2 as SVGAGI. CDR3 sequence (DNA): TGTGCCAGCAGTCAGGGGCGCCATCAGCCCCAGCATTTT. Protein product: CASSQGRHQPQHF.

The rearrangement uses TRBV19 and TRBJ1-2; D ambiguous. Germline V gene data show CDR1 as LNHDA and CDR2 as SQIVND (reference sequence). The V end was cut by 6 bases, the J end by 4 bases, with 9 bases between. The CDR3 totals 12 residues. CDR3 nucleotide sequence: TGTGCCAGTAGATGGAGTAGCTATGGCTACACCTTC. The encoded protein is CASRWSSYGYTF. The full variable domain, completed using reference TRBV19 and TRBJ1-2, is DGGITQSPKYLFRKEGQNVTLSCEQNLNHDAMYWYRQDPGQGLRLIYYSQIVNDFQKGDIAEGYSVSREKKESFPLTVTSAQKNPTAFYLCASRWSSYGYTFGSGTRLTVV.

This chain uses TRBV11-3 with TRBJ2-1; a possible D gene is TRBD1 (6 bases). The germline V and J ends were trimmed by 5 bases and 6 bases, with 17 bases remaining between them. The CDR3 extends over 15 amino acids. Germline-derived CDR1 and CDR2 are SGHNT and YENEEA. DNA for the CDR3: TGTGCCAGCAGCAAAGAGGGGGTTCCGGGCAATGAGCAGTTCTTC. Protein: CASSKEGVPGNEQFF.

This chain links TRBV7-9 with TRBJ2-3, with D unclear. Trimming pared 6 bases from V and 4 bases from J, leaving 5 bases between. The CDR3 contains 11 residues. Looked up from germline, CDR1 is SEHNR and CDR2 is FQNEAQ (reference sequence). The CDR3 loop is CASRRADTQYF. The CDR3 DNA reads as TGTGCCAGCAGACGCGCAGATACGCAGTATTTT. Looking up the rest from reference TRBV7-9 and TRBJ2-3 gives the full variable domain: DTGVSQNPRHKITKRGQNVTFRCDPISEHNRLYWYRQTLGQGPEFLTYFQNEAQLEKSRLLSDRFSAERPKGSFSTLEIQRTEQGDSAMYLCASRRADTQYFGPGTRLTVL.

The chain recombines TRBV5-1 with TRBJ1-4; TRBD1 aligns across 8 bases. CDR3 length: 17 amino acids. The trim removed 0 bases at V and 2 bases at J, leaving 6 bases unmatched. Germline CDR1 SGHRS, CDR2 YFSETQ. The CDR3 DNA reads as TGCGCCAGCAGCTTGGAGGGCAGGGGGCTTACTAATGAAAAACTGTTTTTT. This translates into CASSLEGRGLTNEKLFF.

Here the CDR3 DNA reads TGTGCCAGCAGTGGGGGTTTGAGAGTAAGGGGAGAGACCCAGTACTTC. Translated: CASSGGLRVRGETQYF. The rearrangement joins TRBV2 to TRBJ2-5, with a weak D call TRBD1 (5 bases). The length of the CDR3 is 16 residues. The V end was cut by 4 bases, the J end by 4 bases, with 19 bases between. Looked up from germline, CDR1 is SNHLY and CDR2 is FYNNEI.

This chain uses TRBV19 with TRBJ1-2; weak D call: TRBD1 (6 bases). The V gene lost 6 bases and the J gene lost 3 bases, with 14 bases spanning the gap. CDR1 LNHDA and CDR2 SQIVND come from the germline V gene (reference sequence). CDR3 size: 14 residues. DNA for the CDR3: TGTGCCAGTAGCCTAGGGGGGTTCGACTATGGCTACACCTTC. Amino acid sequence: CASSLGGFDYGYTF.

This clone was found many times. CDR3 nucleotide sequence: TGTGCCACCTCGAAGGGAGATCGCCAGCCCCAGCATTTT. Encoded protein: CATSKGDRQPQHF. The rearrangement links TRBV11-2 to TRBJ1-5; D call uncertain. Germline values: CDR1 SGHAT, CDR2 FQNNGV. The CDR3 is made up of 13 amino acids. V dropped 10 bases and J dropped 7 bases, with 17 bases sitting between them.

The chain is built from TRBV30 and TRBJ1-5; no firm D call. CDR3 length: 13 amino acids. Germline V gives CDR1 GTSNPN, CDR2 SVGIG (reference sequence). V gave up 2 bases and J gave up 5 bases, with 10 bases separating them. CDR3 coding DNA: TGTGCCTGGAGTCCGGTCCTCGATCAGCCCCAGCATTTT. Translating it yields CAWSPVLDQPQHF.

V gene TRBV5-5 combines with J gene TRBJ1-4; tentatively, D is TRBD1 (6 bases). V lost 3 bases to trimming and J lost 4 bases, with 13 bases between them. The CDR3 has 15 residues. Per germline, CDR1 SGHKS and CDR2 YYEKEE (reference sequence). DNA of the CDR3: TGTGCCAGCAGCTCCGGGGGGCGGTTTAATGAAAAACTGTTTTTT. Translating gives CASSSGGRFNEKLFF.